The next 6 T cell receptor beta chains were all read from a single sample in a study of CD8 T cells in Susac syndrome. Random hexamers were used to reverse transcribe the RNA input (roughly 0.5 to 1 ug). TCRdb analysed the immunoSEQ multiplex PCR reads with MiXCR anew, one entry per CDR3 protein. The data show about 300,000 distinct CDR3 sequences, 85% seen once. The sample consisted of CD8+ T cells from PBMCs. These receptors all come from a human donor with multiple sclerosis.

This chain connects TRBV6-6 to TRBJ2-4; D call uncertain. This CDR3 has 15 amino acids. V gave up 5 bases and J gave up 2 bases, with 13 bases separating them. Per the germline V gene, CDR1 is MNHNY and CDR2 is SVGAGI (reference sequence). CDR3 region: CASSVDIVTKNIQYF. The CDR3 bases are TGTGCCAGCAGTGTAGACATAGTGACCAAAAACATTCAGTACTTC.

V and J are TRBV5-6 and TRBJ2-2; 13 bases agree with TRBD2. The CDR3 extends over 16 amino acids. V was clipped by 5 bases and J by 4 bases; unmatched bases: 5. Germline CDR1 and CDR2: SGHDT and YYEEEE. The CDR3 nucleotides are TGTGCCAGCAGATGGGGACTAGCGGGACGCACCGGGGAGCTGTTTTTT. Translated: CASRWGLAGRTGELFF.

The rearrangement links TRBV20-1 to TRBJ2-1, with 12 bases identical to TRBD2. This CDR3 contains 16 residues. CDR1 DFQATT and CDR2 SNEGSKA come from the germline V gene (reference sequence). Trimming at V came to 0 bases and at J to 7 bases, leaving 7 bases not matched to a gene. Written as DNA, the CDR3 is TGCAGTGCTAGAGATGCTAGCGGGAGGGCCTCAAATGAGCAGTTCTTC. Translating it yields CSARDASGRASNEQFF.

CDR3 coding DNA: TGCAGTGCGGAGGACCTAGCGGGAAGGAGCTCCTACAATGAGCAGTTCTTC. It specifies CSAEDLAGRSSYNEQFF. This chain connects TRBV20-1 to TRBJ2-1; 9 bases match TRBD2. Trimming removed 6 bases from V and 0 bases from J; junction bases left unmatched: 12. CDR1 is DFQATT and CDR2 is SNEGSKA in the germline V gene (reference sequence). The CDR3 loop spans 17 amino acids.

The J gene is TRBJ1-5, the V gene TRBV4-1, with TRBD1 as a possible D gene (5 bases). The CDR3 runs 17 residues. In germline, CDR1 is MGHRA, CDR2 YSYEKL. Trimming removed 4 bases from V and 0 bases from J, with 16 bases in between. The CDR3 bases are TGCGCCAGCAGCCCGACAGAGGAAGAGTATAGCAATCAGCCCCAGCATTTT. It yields the protein CASSPTEEEYSNQPQHF.

This clonotype was detected only once. The chain combines TRBV6-5 with TRBJ1-1, with no clear D. The V and J ends lost 6 bases and 5 bases respectively, with 16 bases between them. CDR1 and CDR2 (germline): MNHEY, SVGAGI. The CDR3 covers 14 residues. The CDR3 region is CASSPTLQTTEAFF. As DNA, the CDR3 is TGTGCCAGCAGCCCCACCCTACAAACAACTGAAGCTTTCTTT.